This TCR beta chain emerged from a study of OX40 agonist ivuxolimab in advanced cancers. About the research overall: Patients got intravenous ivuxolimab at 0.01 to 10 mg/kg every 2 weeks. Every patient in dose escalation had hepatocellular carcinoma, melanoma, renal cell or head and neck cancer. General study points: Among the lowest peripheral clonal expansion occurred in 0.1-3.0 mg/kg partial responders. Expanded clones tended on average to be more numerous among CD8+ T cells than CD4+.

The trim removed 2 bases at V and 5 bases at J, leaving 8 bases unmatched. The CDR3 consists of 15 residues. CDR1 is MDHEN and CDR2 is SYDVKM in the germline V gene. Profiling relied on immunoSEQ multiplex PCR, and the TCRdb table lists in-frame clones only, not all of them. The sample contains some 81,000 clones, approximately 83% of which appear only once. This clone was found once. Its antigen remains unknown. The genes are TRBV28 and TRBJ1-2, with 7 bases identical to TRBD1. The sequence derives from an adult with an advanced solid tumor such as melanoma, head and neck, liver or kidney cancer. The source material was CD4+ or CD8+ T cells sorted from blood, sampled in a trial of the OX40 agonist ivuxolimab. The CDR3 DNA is TGTGCCAGCAGTTTAAGGGGGACAGTACCGTATGGCTACACCTTC. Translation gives CASSLRGTVPYGYTF.